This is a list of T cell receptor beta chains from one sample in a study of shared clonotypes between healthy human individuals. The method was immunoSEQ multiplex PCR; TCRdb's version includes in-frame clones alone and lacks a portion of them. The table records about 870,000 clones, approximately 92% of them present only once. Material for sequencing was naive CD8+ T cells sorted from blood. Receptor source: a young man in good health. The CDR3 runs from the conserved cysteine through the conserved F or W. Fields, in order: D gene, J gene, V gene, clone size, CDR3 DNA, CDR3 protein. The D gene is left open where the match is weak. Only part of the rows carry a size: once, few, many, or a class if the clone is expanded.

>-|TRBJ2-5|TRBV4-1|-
TGCGCCAGCAGCCGGCAGGAGACCCAGTACTTC
CASSRQETQYF
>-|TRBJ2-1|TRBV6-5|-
TGTGCCAGCAGTTATGTTTACAGCAATGAGCAGTTCTTC
CASSYVYSNEQFF
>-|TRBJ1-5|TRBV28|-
TGTGCCAGCAGTTCCCCCTTCCCCCGGGGGCCTTATAGCAATCAGCCCCAGCATTTT
CASSSPFPRGPYSNQPQHF
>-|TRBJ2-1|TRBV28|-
TGTGCCAGCAGTTACAGGGTGGGCTCCTACAATGAGCAGTTCTTC
CASSYRVGSYNEQFF
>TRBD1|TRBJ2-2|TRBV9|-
TGTGCCAGCAGCGCCGGAAGACAGGGTAACACCGGGGAGCTGTTTTTT
CASSAGRQGNTGELFF
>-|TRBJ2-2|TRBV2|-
TGTGCCACCCAAACCCGGGAGCTGTTTTTT
CATQTRELFF
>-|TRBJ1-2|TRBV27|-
TGTGCCAGCGGGCGGGGGTATGGCTACACCTTC
CASGRGYGYTF
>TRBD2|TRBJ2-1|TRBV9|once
TGTGCCAGCAGCGATAGCGGGATCTACAATGAGCAGTTCTTC
CASSDSGIYNEQFF
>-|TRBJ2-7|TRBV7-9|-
TGTGCCAGCAGTAGGGCGGGGGCGAACTCCTACGAGCAGTACTTC
CASSRAGANSYEQYF
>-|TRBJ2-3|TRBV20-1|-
TGCAGTGCTAGAGAGGGAGATACGCAGTATTTT
CSAREGDTQYF
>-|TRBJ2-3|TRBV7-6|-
TGTGCCAGCAGCTTAATCTCCGACACAGATACGCAGTATTTT
CASSLISDTDTQYF
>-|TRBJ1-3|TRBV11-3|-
TGTGCCAGCAGCTCGGGAACCACCTCTGGAAACACCATATATTTT
CASSSGTTSGNTIYF
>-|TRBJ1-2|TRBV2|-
TGTGCCAGCAGAACAGGCATCTATGGCTACACCTTC
CASRTGIYGYTF
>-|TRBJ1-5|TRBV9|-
TGTGCCAGCAGCGTAGGGGGCGCGGTTCATCAGCCCCAGCATTTT
CASSVGGAVHQPQHF
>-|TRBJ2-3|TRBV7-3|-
TGTGCCAGCAGCGCCGAGGAGGAGGGCCATACGCAGTATTTT
CASSAEEEGHTQYF
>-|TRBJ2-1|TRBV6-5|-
TGTGCCAGCAGTTCCTCGGCGGAGTCCTCCTACAATGAGCAGTTCTTC
CASSSSAESSYNEQFF
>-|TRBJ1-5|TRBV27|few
TGTGCCAGCAGTTTATCCCACACGGGGAGGGATCAGCCCCAGCATTTT
CASSLSHTGRDQPQHF
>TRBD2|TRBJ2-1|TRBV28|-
TGTGCCAGCGAATCTAGCGGGAGAGCGAATGAGCAGTTCTTC
CASESSGRANEQFF
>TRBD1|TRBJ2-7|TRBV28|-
TGTGCCAGCAGCCTCCCCACCGGGACAGGGGGCTCATACGAGCAGTACTTC
CASSLPTGTGGSYEQYF
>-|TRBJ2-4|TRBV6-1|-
TGTGCCAGCAGTGAAAGTAAAAACATTCAGTACTTC
CASSESKNIQYF
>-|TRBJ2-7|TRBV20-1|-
TGCAGTGCAAACGTCGTCTACGAGCAGTACTTC
CSANVVYEQYF
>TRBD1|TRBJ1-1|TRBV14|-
TGTGCCAGCAGCCCCGGACAGGGTGCTGAAGCTTTCTTT
CASSPGQGAEAFF
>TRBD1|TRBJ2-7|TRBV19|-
TGTGCCAGTGCAGCGGGGACAGGGGTAAGGGAGCAGTACTTC
CASAAGTGVREQYF
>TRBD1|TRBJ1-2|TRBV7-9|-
TGTGCCAGCACCCACCGGGACAGGGTAATCCATGGCTACACCTTC
CASTHRDRVIHGYTF
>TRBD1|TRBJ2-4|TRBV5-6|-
TGTGCCAGCAGCTTCGGGACAGTGAACATTCAGTACTTC
CASSFGTVNIQYF
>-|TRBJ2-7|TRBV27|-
TGTGCCAGCAGTTTCCCAGGAGCCTACGAGCAGTACTTC
CASSFPGAYEQYF
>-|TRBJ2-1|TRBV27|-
TGTGCCAGCAATAGCGCGGGACAGTTGTACAATGAGCAGTTCTTC
CASNSAGQLYNEQFF
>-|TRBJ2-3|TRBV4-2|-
TGTGCCAGCAGCCACACATTGGGACTTAGCACAGATACGCAGTATTTT
CASSHTLGLSTDTQYF
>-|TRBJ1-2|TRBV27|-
TGTGCCAGCACCGATGGTGGGACGGGGGGCTACACCTTC
CASTDGGTGGYTF
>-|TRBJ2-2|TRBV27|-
TGTGCCAGCAGTTTATTGGCGGGATCTACCACCGGGGAGCTGTTTTTT
CASSLLAGSTTGELFF
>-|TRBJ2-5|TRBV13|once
TGTGCCAGCAGCTTAACACAACGAGGGGAGGAGACCCAGTACTTC
CASSLTQRGEETQYF
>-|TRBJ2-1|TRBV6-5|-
TGTGCCAGCACAGATTATGGGGCGAAGTTATTGTTCTTC
CASTDYGAKLLFF
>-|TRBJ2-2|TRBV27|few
TGTGCCAGCAGTCTAGGCGGGGGCGCCGGGGAGCTGTTTTTT
CASSLGGGAGELFF
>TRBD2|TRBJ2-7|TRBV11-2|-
TGTGCCAGCAGCTTAGATTCGTGGCGGGAGTTTGGAAACGAGCAGTACTTC
CASSLDSWREFGNEQYF
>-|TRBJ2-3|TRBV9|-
TGTGCCAGCGGTCCCCCAGATACGCAGTATTTT
CASGPPDTQYF
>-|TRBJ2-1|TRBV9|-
TGTGCCAGCAGCCCTCGGAATAGCTTCAATGAGCAGTTCTTC
CASSPRNSFNEQFF
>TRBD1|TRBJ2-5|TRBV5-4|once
TGTGCCAGCAGGATGGGACAGGGGCTTGGAGAGACCCAGTACTTC
CASRMGQGLGETQYF
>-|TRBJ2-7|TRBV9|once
TGTGCCAGCAGCGTAGGTGGGGACATCTACGAGCAGTACTTC
CASSVGGDIYEQYF
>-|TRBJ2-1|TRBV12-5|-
TGTGCTAGTGGGACCCTCTACAATGAGCAGTTCTTC
CASGTLYNEQFF
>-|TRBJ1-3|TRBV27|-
TGTGCCAGCAGTTTAAAGGGCAGCCTCTCTGGAAACACCATATATTTT
CASSLKGSLSGNTIYF
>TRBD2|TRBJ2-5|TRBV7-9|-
TGTGCCAGCAGCTTAGCACTAGCGGGGGTAATGCTCCAAGAGACCCAGTACTTC
CASSLALAGVMLQETQYF
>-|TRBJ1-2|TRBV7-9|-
TGTGCCAGCAGCCGGACGGATAACTATGGCTACACCTTC
CASSRTDNYGYTF
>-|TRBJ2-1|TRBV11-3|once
TGTGCCAGCAGCTTACGTGGTATCGATGAGCAGTTCTTC
CASSLRGIDEQFF
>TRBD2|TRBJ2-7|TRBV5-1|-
TGCGCCAGCTCCGAGGCTAGCGGGAGTGGTTACGAGCAGTACTTC
CASSEASGSGYEQYF
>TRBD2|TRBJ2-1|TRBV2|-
TGTGCCAGCAGAAAGATTAGCGGGAAGCCCTACAATGAGCAGTTCTTC
CASRKISGKPYNEQFF